This T cell receptor (beta chain) is drawn from a study of blood T cell repertoires in COVID-19. Original analysis: Nucleated cell counts were estimated from reference gene primer amplification. Assay used: immunoSEQ multiplex PCR; TCRdb lists only in-frame clones, some missing. V, J and clone size are taken as reported in that table, and D and trimming were inferred from the DNA itself. The sample shows 150,000 to 200,000 clones, 87% of them seen only once. CDR1 MNHEY and CDR2 SVGAGI come from the germline V gene. The CDR3 covers 13 residues. Trimming removed 2 bases from V and 2 bases from J, with 6 bases in between.

The sample taken for sequencing was peripheral blood. The V gene is TRBV6-5, the J gene TRBJ2-5, with TRBD2 as a possible D gene (6 bases). The sequence was obtained from a human donor in a cohort sampled during active COVID-19. CDR3 protein: CASSYGGQETQYF. CDR3 DNA sequence: TGTGCCAGCAGTTACGGGGGGCAAGAGACCCAGTACTTC.